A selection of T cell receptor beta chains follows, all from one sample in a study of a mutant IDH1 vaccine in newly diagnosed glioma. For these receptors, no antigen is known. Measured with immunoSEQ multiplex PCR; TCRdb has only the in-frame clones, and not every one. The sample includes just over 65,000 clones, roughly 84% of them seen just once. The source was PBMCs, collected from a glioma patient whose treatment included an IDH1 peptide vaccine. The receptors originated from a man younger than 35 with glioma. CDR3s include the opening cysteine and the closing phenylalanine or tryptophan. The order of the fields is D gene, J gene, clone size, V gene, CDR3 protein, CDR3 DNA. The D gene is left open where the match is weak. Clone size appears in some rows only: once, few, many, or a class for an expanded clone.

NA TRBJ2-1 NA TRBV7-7 CASSLGGGGSNEQFF TGTGCTAGCAGCTTAGGAGGTGGAGGCTCCAATGAGCAGTTCTTC
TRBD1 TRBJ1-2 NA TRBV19 CASELTRTGRNYGYTF TGTGCCAGCGAGCTAACGAGGACAGGCCGGAACTATGGCTACACCTTC
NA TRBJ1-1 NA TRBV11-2 CASSWGGARTEAFF TGTGCCAGCAGCTGGGGGGGGGCCCGCACTGAAGCTTTCTTT
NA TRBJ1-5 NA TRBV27 CASGPYQPQHF TGTGCCAGCGGCCCCTATCAGCCCCAGCATTTT
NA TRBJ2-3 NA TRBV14 CASASGTTTDTQYF TGTGCCAGCGCCTCGGGGACGACCACAGATACGCAGTATTTT
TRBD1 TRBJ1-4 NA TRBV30 CAWSVGDRAYNEKLFF TGTGCCTGGAGTGTTGGAGACAGGGCGTATAATGAAAAACTGTTTTTT
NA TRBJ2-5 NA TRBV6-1 CASKARASQETQYF TGTGCCAGCAAGGCCAGGGCTTCTCAAGAGACCCAGTACTTC
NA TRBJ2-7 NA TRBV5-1 CASRADISYEQYF TGCGCCAGCAGGGCTGACATCTCCTACGAGCAGTACTTC
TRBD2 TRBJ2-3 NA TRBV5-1 CASSFSASGRPLSTDTQYF TGCGCCAGCAGCTTCTCGGCTAGCGGGAGGCCCCTTAGCACAGATACGCAGTATTTT
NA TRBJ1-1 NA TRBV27 CASSLGGTPGLNTEAFF TGTGCCAGCAGTTTAGGGGGAACACCCGGCTTGAACACTGAAGCTTTCTTT
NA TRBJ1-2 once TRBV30 CAWSRGVDGYTF TGTGCCTGGAGTAGGGGTGTAGATGGCTACACCTTC
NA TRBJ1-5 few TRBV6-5 CASNGPGQPQHF TGTGCCAGCAACGGGCCGGGACAGCCCCAGCATTTT
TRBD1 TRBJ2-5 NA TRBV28 CASSLVGQGKGTQYF TGTGCCAGCAGTTTGGTCGGACAGGGGAAAGGAACCCAGTACTTC
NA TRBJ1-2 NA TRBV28 CAIQFELYGYTF TGTGCCATCCAGTTTGAGCTCTATGGCTACACCTTC
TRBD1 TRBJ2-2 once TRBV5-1 CASSRDRAGAGELFF TGCGCCAGCAGCCGGGACAGGGCCGGGGCCGGGGAGCTGTTTTTT
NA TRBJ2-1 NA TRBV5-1 CASSLGVGPLGEQFF TGCGCCAGCAGCTTGGGGGTCGGGCCGCTGGGTGAGCAGTTCTTC
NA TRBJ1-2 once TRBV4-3 CASSQEPDYGYTF TGCGCCAGCAGCCAAGAGCCAGACTATGGCTACACCTTC
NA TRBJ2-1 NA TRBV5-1 CASSPGAGLDEQFF TGCGCCAGCAGCCCCGGGGCGGGGTTGGATGAGCAGTTCTTC
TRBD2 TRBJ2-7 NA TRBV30 CAWSVAGPTYEQYF TGTGCCTGGAGTGTAGCGGGGCCTACCTACGAGCAGTACTTC
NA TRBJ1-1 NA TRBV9 CASSGRGITEAFF TGTGCCAGCAGCGGAAGAGGGATCACTGAAGCTTTCTTT
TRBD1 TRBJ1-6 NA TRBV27 CASSSRTGVSNSPLHF TGTGCCAGCAGTTCCCGGACAGGGGTGAGTAATTCACCCCTCCACTTT
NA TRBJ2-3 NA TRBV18 CASSPVDTQYF TGTGCCAGCTCACCAGTGGATACGCAGTATTTT
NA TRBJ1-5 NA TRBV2 CASSGDRWSQPQHF TGTGCCAGCAGTGGCGACAGGTGGAGCCAGCCCCAGCATTTT